This TCR beta chain comes out of a study of T cell responses to AZD1222 COVID-19 vaccine (dated by TCRdb to the early 2020s). Study-wide context: TCR sequencing covered some 240 trial participants: nearly 210 given two doses of AZD1222 and around 26 given two doses of MenACWY control vaccine. Trial participants were enrolled by age into subgroups of 18-55, 56-69 and 70-plus years, and about 150, 27 and 61 TCR-sequenced participants, respectively, were included in these subgroups.

Explained via the paper, the time point label denotes: about 28 days (+/-7) after the second vaccine dose. AZD1222 recipients with second doses at about 4 weeks or about 12 weeks were pooled, because spike-specific TCR depth and breadth did not differ between schedules. Vaccinee samples came from UK trials COV001 and COV002, including a single-blind randomized controlled phase 2/3 trial of AZD1222 (ChAdOx1 nCoV-19) in healthy adults. For TCRbeta chain sequencing, PBMC samples from trial participants were taken at day 0 and at day 28 after the second dose. To note about this clone: Its binding antigen is unknown. No quality values exist for individual bases; no much larger clone is one base distant.

Study-wide conclusions, independent of this receptor: Vaccine-associated CD4 TCRs spanned the whole spike protein, with dominant responses in regions 160-218 and 743-854. Only five to seven AZD1222 recipients were SARS-CoV-2 seropositive at baseline, limiting conclusions about previously exposed vaccinees. Participants were mostly white British and included more females than males, and it was suggested by the authors that clonal diversity may have been underestimated. Reportedly, close to half of the unique spike-specific TCRs recognized epitopes lying outside the regions that are mutated in the B.1.351 and B.1.1.7 variants. No day 14 peak-response samples were available, so repertoires were characterized only after the peak T cell response. The 56-69-year group was small, and its depth increase did not reach significance, likely because of low power. After two AZD1222 doses, both the breadth and the depth of spike-specific TCRs were significantly higher than at day 0 and than in MenACWY recipients.

The junction shows trimming of 6 bases on V and 3 bases on J, plus 12 bases between the germline ends. CDR1 and CDR2 were assigned from the germline V gene as MNHEY and SVGAGI. Reading from cysteine to phenylalanine, the CDR3 counts 13 amino acids. Only the CDR3 DNA is retained, 39 bases long and in frame from the first base. The CDR3 regions of human TCRbeta chains were analyzed by immunosequencing. Under the source paper's analysis protocol: TCRs in the repertoires were compared against a reference library of SARS-CoV-2-specific TCRs that had been generated with the MIRA antigen-specificity platform. Breadth meant the fraction of unique TCRs that were SARS-CoV-2-associated, whereas depth meant the fraction of total T cells that were SARS-CoV-2-associated. Using the MIRA data, each spike-specific TCR was assigned both to the spike region to which the TCR was reactive and to a CD4 or CD8 class. Log10-transformed breadth and depth values were compared by one-way ANOVA with Sidak's multiple comparisons tests. TCRdb carries this immuneACCESS record with in-frame sequences only. Its versions omit some clonotypes, under half of them owing to an unresolved V gene in the studies checked, with the rest unexplained. Clonal size and the V and J genes are those of that table, whereas D and trimming came from the DNA. Present in this sample are 150,000 to 200,000 clones, approximately 90% of which were seen just once. The ten largest clonotypes hold 1.3% of the sample.

This TCR came from an adult who received the AZD1222 COVID-19 vaccine. The chain was built from TRBV6-5 and TRBJ2-7; tentative D gene TRBD2, with 6 bases matching. The specimen comprised peripheral blood, sampled 28 days after the second AZD1222 dose. The CDR3 protein is CASRGLGSYEQYF. In nucleotides, the sequence is TGTGCCAGCAGGGGCCTCGGGAGCTACGAGCAGTACTTC.